Presented here are 24 T cell receptor beta chains from one specimen sequenced in a study of cytomegalovirus exposure and HLA in healthy donors. The PCR contained 60 Vbeta and 13 Jbeta primers. The method was immunoSEQ multiplex PCR; TCRdb's version includes in-frame clones alone and lacks a portion of them. The sample carries roughly 100,000 clones, 76% recorded once. Sequencing was carried out using PBMCs. The receptors come from a man between 35 and 55 years old in good health and CMV-seropositive.

The chain combines TRBV30 with TRBJ2-3; no clear D gene. Germline lookup yields CDR1 GTSNPN and CDR2 SVGIG (reference sequence). Trimming took off 2 bases at V and 1 base at J, with 19 bases between the two ends. The CDR3 is 17 residues long. The CDR3 spells CAWSPPVEESGTDTQYF. CDR3 in DNA: TGTGCCTGGAGTCCACCCGTCGAAGAATCGGGCACAGATACGCAGTATTTT.

The genes are TRBV6-6 and TRBJ2-2; D may be TRBD2 (7 bases). V lost 5 bases and J 2 bases, leaving 15 bases between the germline ends. Germline assignment: CDR1 MNHNY and CDR2 SVGAGI (reference sequence). The CDR3 loop spans 16 amino acids. The CDR3 is CASSPPGGLNTGELFF. The CDR3 DNA reads TGTGCCAGCAGTCCACCCGGGGGGCTAAACACCGGGGAGCTGTTTTTT.

The chain joins TRBV5-4 to TRBJ2-1, with 14 positions matching TRBD2. The CDR3 consists of 17 residues. V trimming: 4 bases; J trimming: 8 bases; junction bases outside the gene matches: 11. CDR1 is SGHNT and CDR2 is YYREEE in the germline V gene (reference sequence). The CDR3 region has the DNA TGTGCCAGCAGCCGCGGACTAGCGGGGGGCCGGGGGGATGAGCAGTTCTTC. Protein product: CASSRGLAGGRGDEQFF.

This clone was seen a few times. J is TRBJ2-7 and V is TRBV11-3, with 9 bases that match TRBD2. Looked up from germline, CDR1 is SGHNT and CDR2 is YENEEA. The V segment lost 2 bases and the J segment 4 bases; nucleotides outside the gene matches: 6. The CDR3 sequence is 15 residues long. The chain's CDR3 is CASSLNSGSGYEQYF. CDR3 in DNA: TGTGCCAGCAGCTTAAATAGCGGGAGTGGGTACGAGCAGTACTTC.

Of note for this clone: Germline and junction disagree at one end, which may indicate a read error. The sample has other DNA sequences that encode this CDR3 too. The chain is built from TRBV4-3 and TRBJ2-7, with a weak D call TRBD1 (5 bases). This CDR3 is 15 amino acids long. Germline V gene sequence: CDR1 LGHNA, CDR2 YSLEER. The CDR3 protein is CASSQEWQGTYEQYF. The CDR3 DNA sequence: TGCGCTAGCAGCCAAGAATGGCAGGGAACCTACGAGCAGTACTTC.

This rearrangement joins TRBV7-3 to TRBJ1-5; D is ambiguous. The germline V gene has CDR1 SGHTA and CDR2 FQGTGA. This CDR3 is built from 13 residues. Trimming removed 2 bases from V and 4 bases from J, with 6 bases in between. The DNA of the CDR3 is TGTGCCAGCAGCTTAGGTAGAAATCAGCCCCAGCATTTT. It codes for CASSLGRNQPQHF.

The chain couples TRBV12-5 to TRBJ2-7; D possibly corresponds to TRBD2 (6 bases). The V and J ends lost 2 bases and 3 bases respectively, with 14 bases between them. The CDR3 contains 15 residues. Per the germline V gene, CDR1 is LGHNT and CDR2 is FRNRAP. CDR3 nucleotide sequence: TGTGCTAGTGGTTTGAGCGGGTCCACCCGCTACGAGCAGTACTTC. Encoded protein: CASGLSGSTRYEQYF.

Remarks on this clone: The junction does not match germline at one end; this may be a read error. The chain joins TRBV4-2 to TRBJ2-4; no firm D call. Germline V gene lookup returns CDR1 LGHNA and CDR2 YNFKEQ. This CDR3 comprises 13 residues. CDR3 sequence (DNA): TGTGCCAGCAGCCACGCGTTGAAGAACAGTCAGTACTTC. It codes for CASSHALKNSQYF.

A single count supports this clone. This chain joins TRBV11-3 and TRBJ2-7; D might be TRBD2 (5 bases). The CDR3 runs 15 residues. V lost 5 bases and J lost 4, with 18 bases in between. Germline CDR1 is SGHNT and CDR2 is YENEEA. The CDR3 loop is CASSRPPKGEYEQYF. CDR3 sequence (DNA): TGTGCCAGCAGCCGTCCCCCGAAGGGAGAGTACGAGCAGTACTTC.

The chain uses TRBV5-4 and TRBJ1-6, with 8 nucleotides matching TRBD1. Germline V gene lookup returns CDR1 SGHNT and CDR2 YYREEE (reference sequence). V dropped 6 bases and J dropped 7; count of bases not matched to a gene: 12. This CDR3 spans 16 amino acids. The CDR3 region has the DNA TGTGCCAGCACCATCACCGACAGGGGCCCCAATTCACCCCTCCACTTT. Its translation is CASTITDRGPNSPLHF.

This rearrangement joins TRBV6-6 to TRBJ1-5, with TRBD1 as a possible D gene (6 bases). This CDR3 region has 14 residues. Trimming left V 8 bases short and J 11 bases short, with 22 bases between. The germline gives CDR1 MNHNY, CDR2 SVGAGI (reference sequence). CDR3 DNA sequence: TGTGCCAGCGTTGAACAGGGTGTTCTGTGGGCCCAGCATTTT. Amino acid sequence: CASVEQGVLWAQHF.

The CDR3 DNA follows: TGTGCCAGCAGCTTAGGTGGAGGGTCGAACTATGGCTACACCTTC. Translated, it gives CASSLGGGSNYGYTF. The chain has TRBV7-9 and TRBJ1-2; D is unresolved. This CDR3 is built from 15 residues. V was shortened by 1 base and J by 2 bases, with 11 bases between the two germline ends. Germline-derived CDR1 and CDR2 are SEHNR and FQNEAQ (reference sequence). Filled out from reference TRBV7-9 and TRBJ1-2, the complete variable domain reads DTGVSQNPRHKITKRGQNVTFRCDPISEHNRLYWYRQTLGQGPEFLTYFQNEAQLEKSRLLSDRFSAERPKGSFSTLEIQRTEQGDSAMYLCASSLGGGSNYGYTFGSGTRLTVV.

The chain is built from TRBV28 and TRBJ1-1; 9 nucleotides match TRBD1. CDR3 length: 18 residues. Unmatched junction bases numbered 12, after V lost 2 bases and J lost 2 bases. Per the germline V gene, CDR1 is MDHEN and CDR2 is SYDVKM. The DNA of the CDR3 is TGTGCCAGCAGTTTAGGTACGGGACAGGGTGGGGGTAACACTGAAGCTTTCTTT. This translates into CASSLGTGQGGGNTEAFF.

The chain is built from TRBV11-2 and TRBJ2-2; 9 bases line up with TRBD2. The length of the CDR3 is 15 residues. Per the germline V gene, CDR1 is SGHAT and CDR2 is FQNNGV. Trimming at V came to 3 bases and at J to 4 bases, leaving 3 bases not matched to a gene. Here the CDR3 DNA reads TGTGCCAGCAGCTTTAGCGGGGGCCCCACCGGGGAGCTGTTTTTT. It specifies CASSFSGGPTGELFF.

The chain links TRBV4-1 to TRBJ2-2, with 8 bases lining up with TRBD1. The CDR3 consists of 17 residues. CDR1 is MGHRA and CDR2 is YSYEKL in the germline V gene. V lost 4 bases and J lost 6; bases outside the gene matches: 13. In nucleotides, the CDR3 is TGCGCCAGCAGCCCAAGACCGGGACAGGCGACCGCCGGGGAGCTGTTTTTT. Amino acids: CASSPRPGQATAGELFF.

The chain carries TRBV5-8 and TRBJ2-3; D possibly corresponds to TRBD2 (6 bases). The germline gives CDR1 SGHTS, CDR2 YDEGEE. Trimming shortened V by 7 bases and J by 0 bases, and 15 bases separated the two germline ends. CDR3 size: 15 residues. The CDR3 coding sequence is TGTGCCAGCGCAGGAGGGATTACGAGCACAGATACGCAGTATTTT. The encoded protein is CASAGGITSTDTQYF.

The rearrangement links TRBV5-5 to TRBJ2-4; 7 nucleotides match TRBD2. The CDR3 totals 17 residues. The germline V gene has CDR1 SGHKS and CDR2 YYEKEE (reference sequence). V lost 0 bases to trimming and J lost 4 bases; unmatched junction nucleotides: 10. The CDR3 protein is CASSLVGLAASKNIQYF. The CDR3 region has the DNA TGTGCCAGCAGCTTGGTAGGTCTAGCGGCCTCTAAAAACATTCAGTACTTC.

This chain connects TRBV9 to TRBJ1-1; D gene ambiguous. Trimming cost V 3 bases and J 1 base, with 13 bases left between them. CDR3 length: 15 amino acids. In germline, CDR1 is SGDLS, CDR2 YYNGEE. This CDR3 is CASSAVGRWNTEAFF. CDR3 DNA sequence: TGTGCCAGCAGCGCAGTAGGCAGGTGGAACACTGAAGCTTTCTTT.

This chain joins TRBV19 and TRBJ1-2; 8 nucleotides line up with TRBD1. The junction had 10 bases not matched to a gene; V was cut back by 5 bases and J by 5 bases. The CDR3 covers 15 residues. Per the germline V gene, CDR1 is LNHDA and CDR2 is SQIVND (reference sequence). CDR3 nucleotides: TGTGCCAGTAGTTTGGGACAGGTTTTCCAATATGGCTACACCTTC. Translated: CASSLGQVFQYGYTF.

This clone was counted a few times. This rearrangement joins TRBV9 to TRBJ2-3; D gene uncertain. There are 13 residues in the CDR3. Germline CDR1 is SGDLS and CDR2 is YYNGEE. V lost 0 bases to trimming and J lost 0 bases, with 2 bases between them. The CDR3: CASSVASTDTQYF. As DNA, the CDR3 is TGTGCCAGCAGCGTAGCTAGCACAGATACGCAGTATTTT. Full variable domain (remainder filled in from reference TRBV9 and TRBJ2-3): DSGVTQTPKHLITATGQRVTLRCSPRSGDLSVYWYQQSLDQGLQFLIQYYNGEERAKGNILERFSAQQFPDLHSELNLSSLELGDSALYFCASSVASTDTQYFGPGTRLTVL.

The CDR3 here is CAISRQGTNTGELFF. The DNA of the CDR3 is TGTGCCATCAGTCGACAGGGAACGAACACCGGGGAGCTGTTTTTT. This chain connects TRBV10-3 to TRBJ2-2; 7 bases are a match to TRBD1. The CDR3 covers 15 residues. Germline V CDR1 and CDR2: ENHRY, SYGVKD. The trim removed 5 bases at V and 0 bases at J, leaving 3 bases unmatched.

This chain links TRBV15 with TRBJ2-6, with TRBD1 matching 7 bases. The germline V gene encodes CDR1 LNHNV and CDR2 YYDKDF (reference sequence). The V segment lost 6 bases and the J segment 0 bases; nucleotides outside the gene matches: 11. The CDR3 runs to 18 residues. The CDR3 reads CATSRARGRFSGANVLTF. The CDR3 bases are TGTGCCACCAGTCGAGCGAGGGGGCGGTTCTCTGGGGCCAACGTCCTGACTTTC.

The chain combines TRBV5-5 with TRBJ2-7; D unresolved. The CDR3 contains 12 residues. V was cut by 4 bases and J by 4 bases, with 9 bases left in between. The germline V gene has CDR1 SGHKS and CDR2 YYEKEE (reference sequence). DNA for the CDR3: TGTGCCAGCAGCCTGGACGGGTACGAGCAGTACTTC. Protein sequence: CASSLDGYEQYF.

The chain combines TRBV4-2 with TRBJ2-1, with TRBD2 matching 10 bases. CDR1 and CDR2 from the germline V gene are LGHNA and YNFKEQ. This CDR3 is 16 amino acids long. V shed 1 base, J shed 7 bases, and the junction held 7 bases outside the gene matches. The CDR3 nucleotides are TGTGCCAGCAGCCAAGTTAAAGCGGGGGGGGTGAATGAGCAGTTCTTC. Translation: CASSQVKAGGVNEQFF.